This TCR beta chain derives from a study of PD-L1 blockade in urothelial cancer (dated by TCRdb to 2017 to 2019). About the study as a whole: All patients started therapy in about 2014 and received atezolizumab 1,200 mg intravenously every 3 weeks. About 90% of the roughly 29 patients were identified as males with urothelial cancer of bladder origin, and a prior smoking history was reported by 18 of 29 patients. Some 30 patients had pretreatment blood TCR-seq, about 24 had at least one posttreatment blood collection, and about 24 had tumor TCR-seq. TCR sequencing covered pretreatment tumor samples and matched, serially collected peripheral blood taken before and after atezolizumab treatment. Durable clinical benefit was defined as a progression-free survival longer than 6 months, and TCR features were additionally tested against progression-free survival and overall survival. Durable clinical benefit was achieved by nine patients but not by the remaining 20. In the same patients who had TCR sequencing, pretreatment tumors also underwent whole exome sequencing and RNA sequencing. An ECOG performance status of 0 or 1 was recorded for the patients, and 0 to 3 prior chemotherapy regimens had been received by the patients. Blood samples were analyzed at two time points: 3 weeks after treatment start (second dose) and 6 weeks after treatment start. Blood samples gave median yields of about 140,000 T cells and 80,000 to 90,000 unique TCRs, along with a median clonality of about 0.084. The study, an exploratory multi-omic analysis, examined somatic, immune and clinical correlates of response to PD-L1 blockade with atezolizumab in urothelial cancer. What the research found in general, with its limitations: Because of the small sample size (n ≈ 31) and the many exploratory analyses performed, the results are intended to be regarded as hypothesis-generating. Patients with durable benefit showed greater expansion of tumor-associated TCR clones in peripheral blood 3 weeks after starting treatment (n ≈ 21, p = 0.022). Improved progression-free and overall survival was associated with having pretreatment peripheral blood TCR clonality below the median.

V loses 4 bases at its end and J loses 0 bases; junction bases beyond the gene matches: 3. The germline V gene sets CDR1 to SNHLY and CDR2 to FYNNEI. The CDR3 contains 15 residues, cysteine and phenylalanine counted. Only the CDR3 portion is preserved as DNA: 45 bases, with reading frame beginning at the first base. The meaning of the sample's time point label: peripheral blood 6 weeks after treatment start. The cohort included some 30 patients with locally advanced or metastatic urothelial carcinoma who were treated at Memorial Sloan Kettering on a trial protocol. Peripheral blood mononuclear cells were collected pretreatment and during treatment, at between 1 and 8 total time points per patient. The Qiagen DNeasy Blood extraction kit was used to purify genomic DNA from total PBMCs and tumor samples. PBMCs were collected pretreatment and during treatment, and were isolated and stored as previously described.

A word on this clone: No cognate antigen has been identified for it. No quality values exist for individual bases; no much larger clone is one base distant.

Each PCR received spiked-in synthetic TCR analog templates so that absolute template abundance could be estimated from read counts. TCRbeta CDR3 regions were amplified from genomic DNA with bias-controlled V and J gene primers using the immunoSEQ assay. Sequencing of rearranged TCRbeta segments was performed at approximately 20X coverage. Under the source paper's analysis protocol: Sequencing errors were corrected by clustering, and CDR3s were annotated against IMGT so that V, D and J genes could be assigned. Out-of-frame and stop-codon sequences were excluded, and only productive TCRbeta rearrangements were used in downstream analyses. Clonality was computed as one minus Shannon entropy normalized by the log of the number of unique productive sequences. Fisher's exact test with Benjamini-Hochberg correction, at a threshold of adjusted p below 0.01, was used to find clones that differed between time points or between blood and tumor. In TCRdb, the immuneACCESS table is reduced to in-frame sequences with V and J assigned. These tables do not hold every clone; where another copy was compared, an unresolved V gene accounts for under half, and the others remain unexplained. The DNA gave D and trimming, while V, J and clone size come from that table. Counted in this sample were some 48,000 clones; approximately 86% of them appeared once. Roughly a tenth of the sample lies in the top ten.

In this chain, TRBV2 is recombined with TRBJ1-3, with 7 middle bases fitting TRBD1. The receptor's source is a man between 60 and 70 years old with urothelial cancer. The source was PBMCs, collected around atezolizumab (anti-PD-L1) treatment. The encoded CDR3 is CASSAGTVSGNTIYF. The sequenced DNA is TGTGCCAGCAGTGCTGGGACAGTCTCTGGAAACACCATATATTTT.